A single sample is the source of the 11 T cell receptor beta chains below, sequenced in a study of blood T cell repertoires in COVID-19. Method: immunoSEQ multiplex PCR; TCRdb's copy keeps in-frame clones and lacks some. The repertoire includes around 39,000 clones, approximately 90% of them detected once, and around 8.2% sits in the top ten. Sequenced input: peripheral blood. The receptors derive from a man aged 60 to 69 with active COVID-19.

The V and J genes are TRBV13 and TRBJ2-7; unclear D gene. V lost 5 bases and J lost 6, with 26 bases in between. Germline V CDR1 and CDR2: PRHDT, FYEKMQ (reference sequence). The CDR3 is 17 residues long. Here the CDR3 reads CASSDNSRWYPGREQYF. Written as DNA, the CDR3 is TGTGCCAGCAGCGATAACTCCCGTTGGTACCCGGGTCGCGAGCAGTACTTC.

The chain carries TRBV6-2 or TRBV6-3 and TRBJ2-1; a possible D gene is TRBD2 (6 bases). The CDR3 has 15 residues. CDR1 is MNHEY, CDR2 SVGEGT, per germline. Between the trimmed V and J ends, which lost 5 bases and 6 bases, there was a span of 17 bases. Written as DNA, the CDR3 is TGTGCCAGCAGTCAGACTAGTCCTGGGTCCAATGAGCAGTTCTTC. This codes for CASSQTSPGSNEQFF.

The chain is built from TRBV3-1 (or the pseudogene TRBV3-2) and TRBJ2-1; D gene ambiguous. This CDR3 spans 13 amino acids. Per germline, CDR1 LGHDT and CDR2 YNNKEL (reference sequence). Trimming left V 3 bases short and J 8 bases short, with 11 bases between. The CDR3 region is CASSHYTTDEQFF. CDR3 nucleotides: TGTGCCAGCAGCCATTATACCACAGATGAGCAGTTCTTC.

The chain uses TRBV4-2 and TRBJ1-3, with D hard to call. CDR3 length: 15 residues. V gave up 0 bases and J gave up 4 bases, with 10 bases separating them. Germline values: CDR1 LGHNA, CDR2 YNFKEQ. CDR3 amino acids: CASSQERVLGNTIYF. CDR3 nucleotides: TGTGCCAGCAGCCAAGAACGGGTCTTAGGAAACACCATATATTTT.

The sample holds a few counts of this clone. The chain recombines TRBV3-1 (or the pseudogene TRBV3-2) with TRBJ2-1, with 7 bases that match TRBD2. The CDR3 is made up of 15 amino acids. Germline assignment: CDR1 LGHDT and CDR2 YNNKEL (reference sequence). Trimming took 4 bases from V and 6 from J; bases not matched to a gene: 9. The CDR3 sequence is CASSRTRRSINEQFF. As DNA, the CDR3 is TGTGCCAGCAGCCGGACTAGGAGGTCGATCAATGAGCAGTTCTTC.

J is TRBJ2-1 and V is TRBV29-1; the D gene is possibly TRBD1 (5 bases). The CDR3 is 14 amino acids. Germline CDR1 is SQVTM and CDR2 is ANQGSEA. Trimming shortened V by 2 bases and J by 9 bases, and 17 bases separated the two germline ends. DNA of the CDR3: TGCAGCGTTGAAAGTCGGCAGGGAAAAAGTGAGCAGTTCTTC. Encoded protein: CSVESRQGKSEQFF.

J is TRBJ2-7 and V is TRBV6-5, with 10 nucleotides matching TRBD2. Germline lookup yields CDR1 MNHEY and CDR2 SVGAGI. The V gene end was trimmed by 7 bases and the J gene end by 6 bases; junction bases not matched to a gene: 6. This CDR3 is 13 amino acids long. The DNA of the CDR3 is TGTGCCAGCAATGGGCTAGCGGGAGTCGAGCAGTACTTC. Translated: CASNGLAGVEQYF.

The genes are TRBV28 and TRBJ1-5; D is ambiguous. The germline V gene has CDR1 MDHEN and CDR2 SYDVKM. This CDR3 has 15 amino acids. The germline V and J ends were trimmed by 9 bases and 7 bases, with 22 bases remaining between them. CDR3: CARGTLGGRNQPQHF. CDR3 nucleotides: TGTGCCAGAGGTACCCTCGGAGGTCGGAACCAGCCCCAGCATTTT.

The chain couples TRBV19 to TRBJ2-2; 9 nucleotides agree with TRBD1. Germline V gives CDR1 LNHDA, CDR2 SQIVND (reference sequence). There are 16 residues in the CDR3. The V and J ends lost 6 bases and 6 bases, in that order; junction bases with no gene match: 11. This CDR3 reads CASRPIQGAPPGELFF. Here the CDR3 DNA reads TGTGCCAGTAGGCCTATACAGGGGGCGCCTCCCGGGGAGCTGTTTTTT.

This sequence joins TRBV3-1 (or the pseudogene TRBV3-2) and TRBJ2-1; 8 positions match TRBD2. V shed 1 base and J 5 bases; nucleotides not matched to a gene: 4. The CDR3 length is 15 residues. The germline V gene encodes CDR1 LGHDT and CDR2 YNNKEL (reference sequence). The CDR3 DNA follows: TGTGCCAGCAGCCAAGTGTCGGGAGGGGACAATGAGCAGTTCTTC. Translation gives CASSQVSGGDNEQFF.

The CDR3 reads CASIRTGTLTSGANVLTF. The CDR3 DNA follows: TGTGCCAGTATACGAACCGGGACTCTAACCTCTGGGGCCAACGTCCTGACTTTC. The chain recombines TRBV19 with TRBJ2-6, with D maybe TRBD2 (6 bases). Germline CDR1 reads LNHDA; CDR2 reads SQIVND (reference sequence). V was trimmed by 7 bases and J by 0 bases, leaving 19 bases between them. The CDR3 runs to 18 residues.